The sample holds a few counts of the clone carrying this T cell receptor (beta chain). By 5'RACE template switching, TCR cDNA was produced, with a universal primer site and UMIs added in the process. MiXCR, applied by TCRdb to the 5' RACE reads, yields one record per CDR3 protein. The repertoire holds 600,000 to 750,000 distinct CDR3 sequences, with approximately 13% as singletons. The data are from a study of T cells after yellow fever vaccination. About the research overall: SMART-Seq v4 Ultra Low Input prepared the low-cell-number fractions.

Germline V CDR1 and CDR2: MNHNS, SASEGT. J lost 1 base, V lost 6 bases, and 14 bases had no gene match. The CDR3 is 18 amino acids. The chain joins TRBV6-1 to TRBJ2-1; 8 nucleotides match TRBD2. The specimen comprised PBMCs, sampled on the day of the yellow fever booster vaccination. The source of this sequence is a man younger than 40 who received the YFV17D yellow fever vaccine. In DNA form, the CDR3 reads TGTGCCAGCAGCCCTCCCGGGAGCGGGAGAGTGTCCTACAATGAGCAGTTCTTC. It encodes CASSPPGSGRVSYNEQFF.